This is a list of T cell receptor beta chains from one sample in a study of vaccination effects on CD4 cells after COVID-19. Here immunoSEQ multiplex PCR was the method, and the copy in TCRdb shows in-frame clones only, minus some. Seen here are about 64,000 clones, under 80% observed once, and the top ten hold 2%. The antigens of these receptors remain unknown. The starting material was CD4+ T cells from PBMCs cultured with HCoV-OC43 spike peptides, obtained after COVID-19 vaccination. These receptors were taken from a human donor who received a COVID-19 vaccine. The CDR3 runs from the conserved cysteine through the conserved F or W. A D gene is named only where the DNA matches it firmly. Not every row has a clone size; where given, it reads once, few, many or a size class.

V,size,D,J,CDR3,DNA
TRBV7-8,once,-,TRBJ1-2,CASSRESGVRLYGYTF,TGTGCCAGCAGCCGAGAGAGCGGGGTCCGACTTTATGGCTACACCTTC
TRBV18,-,TRBD1,TRBJ2-3,CASSPRQGAGSTDTQYF,TGTGCCAGCTCACCCCGACAGGGGGCAGGTAGCACAGATACGCAGTATTTT
TRBV7-6,-,TRBD1,TRBJ1-2,CASSSTGTKNYGYTF,TGTGCCAGCAGCTCGACAGGGACTAAGAACTATGGCTACACCTTC
TRBV11-1,-,-,TRBJ1-1,CASSLRGMNTEAFF,TGTGCCAGCAGCTTGCGGGGGATGAACACTGAAGCTTTCTTT
TRBV4-2,-,TRBD1,TRBJ1-5,CASSQARTGYSNQPQHF,TGTGCCAGCAGCCAAGCCAGGACAGGATATAGCAATCAGCCCCAGCATTTT
TRBV2,-,-,TRBJ1-2,CASSVLMESLTGYTF,TGTGCCAGCAGTGTCCTCATGGAATCGTTAACTGGCTACACCTTC
TRBV6-5,-,-,TRBJ1-5,CASRVGQGNQPQHF,TGTGCCAGCAGGGTGGGGCAGGGCAATCAGCCCCAGCATTTT
TRBV28,-,-,TRBJ2-3,CASSLTGGHIDTQYF,TGTGCCAGCAGCCTTACAGGCGGGCATATCGATACGCAGTATTTT
TRBV12-3/TRBV12-4,-,-,TRBJ1-2,CASSLQGERGYTF,TGTGCCAGCAGTTTACAAGGGGAGCGGGGCTACACCTTC
TRBV7-2,-,-,TRBJ1-2,CASSYGQTTGGYTF,TGTGCCAGCAGCTATGGACAGACCACGGGTGGCTACACCTTC
TRBV30,-,TRBD2,TRBJ2-2,CAWKFLAGGANTGELFF,TGTGCCTGGAAATTCTTGGCGGGGGGCGCGAACACCGGGGAGCTGTTTTTT
TRBV19,-,-,TRBJ2-2,CASREGLGTGELFF,TGTGCCAGTAGAGAGGGGCTGGGCACCGGGGAGCTGTTTTTT
TRBV7-8,once,TRBD2,TRBJ2-1,CASSLGLAGNNEQFF,TGTGCCAGCAGCTTAGGGCTAGCGGGGAACAATGAGCAGTTCTTC
TRBV3-1/TRBV3-2,-,-,TRBJ1-3,CASSQGRVNTGNTIYF,TGTGCCAGCAGCCAAGGGAGGGTTAATACCGGAAACACCATATATTTT
TRBV14,once,-,TRBJ1-2,CASSQARRDGYTF,TGTGCCAGCAGCCAAGCCAGAAGGGATGGCTACACCTTC
TRBV12-3/TRBV12-4,-,-,TRBJ1-1,CASSRRTEAFF,TGTGCCAGCAGTCGGAGGACTGAAGCTTTCTTT
TRBV19,few,TRBD1,TRBJ1-5,CASSGDSPGPQHF,TGTGCCAGTAGTGGGGACAGCCCAGGGCCCCAGCATTTT
TRBV18,-,TRBD1,TRBJ1-1,CASSPTGVTEAFF,TGTGCCAGCTCACCAACAGGGGTCACTGAAGCTTTCTTT
TRBV28,-,-,TRBJ1-2,CASSLGLRHTF,TGTGCCAGCAGTTTGGGGTTACGGCACACCTTC
TRBV5-1,-,-,TRBJ1-3,CASSFQGSSGNTIYF,TGCGCCAGCAGCTTCCAGGGCTCCTCTGGAAACACCATATATTTT
TRBV4-1,-,TRBD1,TRBJ1-5,CASSQDFRDRGERVNQPQHF,TGCGCCAGCAGCCAAGATTTTCGGGACAGGGGTGAGAGGGTCAATCAGCCCCAGCATTTT
TRBV5-1,-,-,TRBJ1-1,CASSLSQTTGRGTEAFF,TGCGCCAGCAGCTTGTCCCAGACGACAGGCCGTGGCACTGAAGCTTTCTTT
TRBV18,once,TRBD2,TRBJ2-4,CASSPLPGGGNIQYF,TGTGCCAGCTCACCGCTCCCCGGGGGGGGGAACATTCAGTACTTC
TRBV3-1/TRBV3-2,few,-,TRBJ2-1,CASSQDWIGNEQFF,TGTGCCAGCAGCCAAGATTGGATAGGAAATGAGCAGTTCTTC
TRBV5-4,few,-,TRBJ1-5,CASSLGGSRNQPQHF,TGTGCCAGCAGCTTGGGGGGGTCTCGCAATCAGCCCCAGCATTTT
TRBV12-5,-,-,TRBJ1-5,CASGLVEDGTTSTNQPQHF,TGTGCTAGTGGTTTGGTAGAAGACGGTACAACCAGCACGAATCAGCCCCAGCATTTT
TRBV2,-,-,TRBJ2-3,CASGDSADTQYF,TGTGCCAGCGGAGATTCGGCAGATACGCAGTATTTT
TRBV6-2/TRBV6-3,-,TRBD1,TRBJ1-5,CASSYVDRDQPQHF,TGTGCCAGCAGTTACGTGGACAGGGACCAGCCCCAGCATTTT
TRBV19,-,-,TRBJ2-3,CASTRWGFGTDTQYF,TGTGCCAGTACCAGGTGGGGGTTTGGCACAGATACGCAGTATTTT
TRBV5-1,-,-,TRBJ1-3,CASSFASSGNTIYF,TGCGCCAGCAGCTTCGCCAGCTCTGGAAACACCATATATTTT
TRBV5-1,-,-,TRBJ1-4,CASSLVGLDEKLFF,TGCGCCAGCAGCTTGGTGGGGTTGGATGAAAAACTGTTTTTT
TRBV18,-,-,TRBJ1-1,CASSPLVADSNTEAFF,TGTGCCAGCTCACCATTAGTTGCCGATAGTAACACTGAAGCTTTCTTT
TRBV6-4,-,TRBD1,TRBJ1-2,CASSLGQGSNYGYTF,TGTGCCAGCAGCCTCGGACAGGGCTCAAACTATGGCTACACCTTC
TRBV15,-,TRBD1,TRBJ1-3,CATSRGGQGDGNTIYF,TGTGCCACCAGCAGAGGGGGACAGGGCGATGGAAACACCATATATTTT
TRBV15,-,-,TRBJ1-1,CATSANPGRRNTEAFF,TGTGCCACCAGCGCAAATCCGGGACGTAGGAACACTGAAGCTTTCTTT
TRBV5-1,-,-,TRBJ2-5,CASRGGVEETQYF,TGCGCCAGCAGGGGCGGGGTAGAGGAGACCCAGTACTTC
TRBV12-3/TRBV12-4,-,-,TRBJ1-1,CASSSEVEAFF,TGTGCCAGCAGTTCGGAGGTTGAAGCTTTCTTT